This TCR beta chain was sequenced in a study of cytomegalovirus exposure and HLA in healthy donors. With 60 Vbeta and 13 Jbeta primers, the PCR was carried out. The protocol was immunoSEQ multiplex PCR, while the TCRdb copy is restricted to in-frame clones and leaves out a portion. Of about 86,000 clones in the sample, 60% to 80% were seen once. As concerns this clone: The antigen is not known.

Findings and caveats of the study: A later analysis linked a missense DCLRE1C variant to TCR beta V- and J-gene trimming. Only CMV serostatus was available as immune exposure information. Excluded: some indistinguishable V segments such as TRBV6-2 and TRBV6-3.

This CDR3 region has 16 residues. V trimming: 6 bases; J trimming: 12 bases; junction bases outside the gene matches: 11. Germline CDR1 reads SEHNR; CDR2 reads FQNEAQ (reference sequence). The chain carries TRBV7-9 and TRBJ2-1; 16 positions agree with TRBD2. The sample consisted of PBMCs. The receptor was derived from a female donor in good health and CMV-seronegative. For the CDR3, the DNA is TGTGCCAGCAGACAGACCGGGACTAGCGGGAGGGCCGGGCAGTTCTTC. Its protein is CASRQTGTSGRAGQFF.